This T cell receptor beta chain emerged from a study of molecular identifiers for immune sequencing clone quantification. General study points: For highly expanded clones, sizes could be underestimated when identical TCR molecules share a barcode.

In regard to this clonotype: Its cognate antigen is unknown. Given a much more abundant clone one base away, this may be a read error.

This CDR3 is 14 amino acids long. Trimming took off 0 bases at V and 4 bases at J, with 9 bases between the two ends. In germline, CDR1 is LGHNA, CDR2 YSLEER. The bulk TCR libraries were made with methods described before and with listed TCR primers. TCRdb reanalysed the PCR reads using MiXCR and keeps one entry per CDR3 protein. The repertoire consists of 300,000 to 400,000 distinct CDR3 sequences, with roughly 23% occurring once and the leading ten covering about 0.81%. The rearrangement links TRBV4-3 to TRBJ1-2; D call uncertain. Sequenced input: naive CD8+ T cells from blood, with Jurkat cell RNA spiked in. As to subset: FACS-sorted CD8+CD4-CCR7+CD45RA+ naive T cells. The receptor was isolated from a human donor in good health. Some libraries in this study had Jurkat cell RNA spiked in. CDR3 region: CASSQDGRVYGYTF. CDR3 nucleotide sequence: TGCGCCAGCAGCCAAGATGGTCGCGTCTATGGCTACACCTTC.